These 16 T cell receptor beta chains came from one sample sequenced in a study of control samples from healthy donors and cancer patients (dated by TCRdb to the early 2020s). The library was prepared using the immunoSEQ multiplex PCR assay. Imported from immuneACCESS, the table was reduced by TCRdb to in-frame sequences with V and J called. These copies leave out some clones; in studies compared against another copy, an unresolved V gene accounts for under half, and the cause of the remainder is not known. This sample comprises more than 95,000 clones, 85% to 95% of them detected only once. The ten largest make up less than 3.5% of the sample. Input material: blood. The source is a man under 40 in good health.

The V gene is TRBV7-2, the J gene TRBJ2-3; 7 bases line up with TRBD2. This CDR3 has 14 amino acids. Germline loops: CDR1 SGHTA, CDR2 FQGNSA. Trimming at V came to 7 bases and at J to 2 bases, leaving 6 bases not matched to a gene. CDR3 protein: CASTQRDYTDTQYF. The CDR3 nucleotides are TGTGCCAGCACGCAGCGGGATTACACAGATACGCAGTATTTT.

Remarks on this clone: Other DNA variants within this sample encode the same CDR3. This rearrangement joins TRBV9 to TRBJ2-7; D possibly corresponds to TRBD1 (5 bases). The germline V and J ends were trimmed by 0 bases and 4 bases, with 8 bases remaining between them. The CDR3 covers 13 residues. Germline V lookup: CDR1 SGDLS, CDR2 YYNGEE. The CDR3 loop is CASSVGGSYEQYF. CDR3 nucleotide sequence: TGTGCCAGCAGCGTAGGGGGCAGTTACGAGCAGTACTTC.

The chain joins TRBV18 to TRBJ2-7, with D perhaps being TRBD1 or TRBD2 (6 bases each). Per germline, CDR1 KGHSH and CDR2 LQKENI. Trimming pared 3 bases from V and 5 bases from J, leaving 11 bases between. The CDR3 runs to 13 residues. CDR3 in DNA: TGTGCCAGCTCACCCAGGGGACTGGACGAGCAGTACGTC. It yields the protein CASSPRGLDEQYV.

The gene calls are TRBV25-1 and TRBJ2-7; D remains unclear. The CDR3 totals 13 residues. Germline CDR1 MGHDK, CDR2 SYGVNS. The V end was cut by 4 bases, the J end by 3 bases, with 10 bases between. This CDR3 is CASSVGRGYEQYV. In DNA form, the CDR3 reads TGTGCCAGCAGTGTCGGGCGAGGCTACGAGCAGTACGTC.

This clone was detected only once. The V and J genes are TRBV30 and TRBJ1-2; 10 bases are shared with TRBD1. Trimming removed 2 bases from V and 1 base from J; junction bases left unmatched: 10. This CDR3 is 17 amino acids long. Germline lookup yields CDR1 GTSNPN and CDR2 SVGIG (reference sequence). The chain's CDR3 is CAWSRDRGNRLNYGYTF. The DNA for the CDR3 is TGTGCCTGGAGTAGGGACAGGGGTAACCGTCTTAACTATGGCTACACCTTC.

The rearrangement uses TRBV24-1 and TRBJ2-5, with 10 bases aligning to TRBD2. V lost 4 bases and J lost 5; bases outside the gene matches: 12. CDR1 KGHDR and CDR2 SFDVKD come from the germline V gene. This CDR3 is 17 amino acids long. The CDR3 region has the DNA TGTGCCACCAGTGACTCCGAGATAGCGGGGGGCCAGGAGACCCAGTACTTC. Its translation: CATSDSEIAGGQETQYF.

The J gene is TRBJ1-2, the V gene TRBV19; maybe TRBD1 (6 bases). The length of the CDR3 is 13 residues. The germline V gene has CDR1 LNHDA and CDR2 SQIVND (reference sequence). V dropped 6 bases and J dropped 6 bases, with 14 bases sitting between them. CDR3 in DNA: TGTGCCAGTAGCTACAGGGTGTGGGATGGCTACACCTTC. Translating it yields CASSYRVWDGYTF.

The CDR3 reads CASSPRVADEAFF. CDR3 in DNA: TGTGCCAGCAGTCCTCGGGTGGCGGATGAAGCTTTCTTT. The rearrangement uses TRBV27 and TRBJ1-1; no clear D. V dropped 5 bases and J dropped 7 bases, with 14 bases sitting between them. The CDR3 extends over 13 amino acids. CDR1 and CDR2 from the germline V gene are MNHEY and SMNVEV (reference sequence).

The chain recombines TRBV4-1 with TRBJ2-1; possible D gene TRBD1, 5 bases. The germline V and J ends were trimmed by 1 base and 7 bases, with 11 bases remaining between them. The CDR3 has 14 residues. Germline V gene sequence: CDR1 MGHRA, CDR2 YSYEKL. The CDR3 is CASSQVAGLNEQFF. CDR3 DNA: TGCGCCAGCAGCCAAGTTGCAGGGTTGAATGAGCAGTTCTTC.

This clone appeared a single time. The chain joins TRBV5-1 to TRBJ2-3; 7 positions match TRBD1. Germline V gives CDR1 SGHRS, CDR2 YFSETQ. J gave up 3 bases and V 0 bases, and 7 bases lay outside the gene matches. This CDR3 has 16 residues. The CDR3 reads CASSLDRGVGTDTQYF. The CDR3 DNA is TGCGCCAGCAGCTTGGACAGGGGTGTGGGTACAGATACGCAGTATTTT.

This clone came up once. The chain has TRBV19 and TRBJ2-5; 8 nucleotides line up with TRBD2. The CDR3 is made up of 15 amino acids. After removal of 6 bases from V and 5 bases from J, the junction contained 11 bases not matched to a gene. Germline V gives CDR1 LNHDA, CDR2 SQIVND (reference sequence). DNA for the CDR3: TGTGCCAGTAGGATCGGGGGCAGCGGGGGTGAGACCCAGTACTTC. Encoded protein: CASRIGGSGGETQYF.

CDR3 region: CASSLAWQGNTEAFF. The CDR3 DNA follows: TGTGCCAGCAGCTTGGCTTGGCAGGGGAACACTGAAGCTTTCTTT. The J gene is TRBJ1-1, the V gene TRBV5-4; TRBD1 is a possible D gene (5 bases). Germline V gives CDR1 SGHNT, CDR2 YYREEE (reference sequence). The CDR3 sequence is 15 residues long. V was clipped by 0 bases and J by 1 base, with 10 bases between them.

This chain connects TRBV6-2 or TRBV6-3 to TRBJ2-3; 11 nucleotides agree with TRBD2. Germline V gene data show CDR1 as MNHEY and CDR2 as SVGEGT. Unmatched junction bases numbered 3, after V lost 5 bases and J lost 2 bases. The CDR3 sequence is 15 residues long. CDR3 amino acids: CASSRLAGPTDTQYF. Here the CDR3 DNA reads TGTGCCAGCAGTAGACTAGCGGGGCCCACAGATACGCAGTATTTT.

The chain employs TRBV28 and TRBJ1-1; the D is unclear. The CDR3 length is 12 residues. The ends were cut back, 2 bases at V and 4 bases at J, with 5 bases in the middle. Germline V lookup: CDR1 MDHEN, CDR2 SYDVKM. The CDR3 region is CASSLESTEAFF. Written as DNA, the CDR3 is TGTGCCAGCAGTTTAGAGAGCACTGAAGCTTTCTTT.

This clone showed up just once. The chain links TRBV11-2 to TRBJ2-7; D remains unclear. The CDR3 spans 12 residues. Trimming left V 3 bases short and J 5 bases short, with 8 bases between. Germline CDR1 and CDR2: SGHAT and FQNNGV. CDR3 protein: CASSFRRDEQYV. The DNA for the CDR3 is TGTGCCAGCAGCTTTAGAAGGGACGAGCAGTACGTC.

The chain carries TRBV5-5 and TRBJ2-1; D unresolved. The V gene's germline CDR1 is SGHKS and CDR2 YYEKEE (reference sequence). CDR3 size: 11 residues. V lost 6 bases to trimming and J lost 4 bases, with 5 bases between them. The CDR3 sequence is CASIFYNEQFF. For the CDR3, the DNA is TGTGCCAGCATCTTTTACAATGAGCAGTTCTTC.